This T cell receptor beta chain is drawn from a study of metastatic and nonmetastatic thyroid tumors. Study at large: Malignant thyroid and benign thyroid patients provided blood and tumor or nodule tissue whose repertoires were compared. General study findings and limits: Significantly higher TCR beta diversity was reportedly seen in malignant thyroid tumors than benign nodules, in blood and tumor.

This clone was detected many times. Its antigen is not known. Germline lookup yields CDR1 DFQATT and CDR2 SNEGSKA (reference sequence). V lost 3 bases to trimming and J lost 1 base, with 9 bases between them. The CDR3 sequence is 13 residues long. Under the authors' procedure: What underpinned the distant-metastasis classifier for papillary thyroid cancer was the set of CDR3 differences across clinicopathological groups. TCRdb re-called the PCR reads through MiXCR. The V and J calls were not made by the authors but by TCRdb's processing. The table shows around 31,000 clones, with roughly 29% occurring only once. Patients underwent thyroid surgery, and none had received any treatment before it.

This TCR came from a female donor with papillary thyroid cancer or a benign thyroid nodule (not recorded which). Some clones in this sample may be carry-over from other donors' samples. The chain carries TRBV20-1 and TRBJ1-1; perhaps TRBD1 as D (5 bases). Sequencing was performed on blood. DNA of the CDR3: TGCAGTGCTAGCTTCAGGGCGAACACTGAAGCTTTCTTT. It yields the protein CSASFRANTEAFF.